Below are 20 T cell receptor beta chains sequenced from a single sample in a study of Ad26.COV2.S vaccination and SARS-CoV-2 variants. Generated by immunoSEQ multiplex PCR, the TCRdb table keeps only in-frame clones and is missing some. The sample shows some 460,000 clones, roughly 87% of them seen only once. Described treatment: 15 to 20 received Ad26.COV2.S at low or high dose, single or two shots; several received placebo; per-sample allocation not given. Sampling was performed 63 days after the first vaccine or placebo injection. Sequences were derived from peripheral blood, sampled in a trial of Ad26.COV2.S vaccine versus placebo. The receptor source for this set is a person between 18 and 60 years old who received the Ad26.COV2.S COVID-19 vaccine or a placebo.

The genes are TRBV5-1 and TRBJ2-2; no definite D call. CDR1 is SGHRS, CDR2 YFSETQ, per germline. The CDR3 totals 15 residues. With 3 bases removed from V and 6 bases from J, the gap between germline ends came to 15 bases. In nucleotides, the CDR3 is TGCGCCAGCAGCTCCCCTAACAGTTCGCCCGGGGAGCTGTTTTTT. It specifies CASSSPNSSPGELFF.

CDR3 in amino acids: CASSAGLHQPQHF. The DNA for the CDR3 is TGTGCCAGTAGTGCAGGGTTACATCAGCCCCAGCATTTT. The rearrangement uses TRBV19 and TRBJ1-5; maybe TRBD1 (5 bases). V shed 5 bases and J shed 5 bases, with 10 bases lying between them. Looked up from germline, CDR1 is LNHDA and CDR2 is SQIVND (reference sequence). The CDR3 is 13 residues long.

The chain carries TRBV18 and TRBJ1-2; unclear D gene. V was clipped by 0 bases and J by 5 bases, with 10 bases between them. Germline V gene data show CDR1 as KGHSH and CDR2 as LQKENI. The CDR3 covers 14 residues. The DNA for the CDR3 is TGTGCCAGCTCACCACCGGGCAGAGATTATGGCTACACCTTC. Protein: CASSPPGRDYGYTF.

Note on this clone: The junction and the germline gene differ at one end; a read error may be behind it. The rearrangement uses TRBV7-7 and TRBJ2-5, with D possibly TRBD1 on 5 matching bases. Germline values: CDR1 SSHAT, CDR2 FNYEAQ (reference sequence). The CDR3 length is 16 residues. DNA of the CDR3: TGTGCTAGCAGCTTAGGAACCACAGGTCCCCGCGAGACCCAGTACTTC. Protein product: CASSLGTTGPRETQYF.

V usage is TRBV6-5 and J usage is TRBJ1-1; tentative D call: TRBD1 (6 bases). V lost 6 bases, J lost 0 bases, and 14 bases lay in between. Germline V CDR1 and CDR2: MNHEY, SVGAGI. This CDR3 contains 15 residues. CDR3 loop: CASSEDSVMNTEAFF. CDR3 nucleotides: TGTGCCAGCAGCGAGGACAGTGTCATGAACACTGAAGCTTTCTTT.

The V and J genes are TRBV13 and TRBJ2-3; 8 bases agree with TRBD2. CDR3 length: 16 amino acids. Germline V lookup: CDR1 PRHDT, CDR2 FYEKMQ (reference sequence). V trimming: 5 bases; J trimming: 2 bases; junction bases outside the gene matches: 9. In nucleotides, the CDR3 is TGTGCCAGCAGCGGGTTTTCCGGGGGGGACACAGATACGCAGTATTTT. It is translated as CASSGFSGGDTDTQYF.

The genes are TRBV30 and TRBJ1-4; a possible D gene is TRBD1 (5 bases). The V gene lost 2 bases and the J gene lost 8 bases, with 24 bases spanning the gap. Germline lookup yields CDR1 GTSNPN and CDR2 SVGIG (reference sequence). The CDR3 spans 17 residues. CDR3 in amino acids: CAWSTLYPGFGGEKLFF. The CDR3 region has the DNA TGTGCCTGGAGTACCCTATACCCCGGATTCGGGGGAGAAAAACTGTTTTTT.

The rearrangement links TRBV7-9 to TRBJ2-7; 15 bases line up with TRBD2. The CDR3 covers 16 residues. Unmatched junction bases numbered 4, after V lost 5 bases and J lost 2 bases. Germline values: CDR1 SEHNR, CDR2 FQNEAQ (reference sequence). This CDR3 is CASSQRTSGGAYEQYF. CDR3 sequence (DNA): TGTGCCAGCAGCCAACGGACTAGCGGGGGGGCCTACGAGCAGTACTTC. Together with reference TRBV7-9 and TRBJ2-7, the CDR3 gives the full variable domain: DTGVSQNPRHKITKRGQNVTFRCDPISEHNRLYWYRQTLGQGPEFLTYFQNEAQLEKSRLLSDRFSAERPKGSFSTLEIQRTEQGDSAMYLCASSQRTSGGAYEQYFGPGTRLTVT.

This chain joins TRBV6-5 and TRBJ2-1, with D unclear. In germline, CDR1 is MNHEY, CDR2 SVGAGI. The CDR3 consists of 11 residues. The V end was cut by 8 bases, the J end by 8 bases, with 10 bases between. CDR3 bases: TGTGCCAGCGGATCATTGTATGAGCAGTTCTTC. Its translation: CASGSLYEQFF.

This sequence joins TRBV9 and TRBJ2-4; the match to TRBD2 covers 7 bases. The CDR3 loop spans 13 amino acids. Trimming at V came to 4 bases and at J to 9 bases, leaving 7 bases not matched to a gene. The germline CDR1 and CDR2 sequences are SGDLS and YYNGEE. Written as DNA, the CDR3 is TGTGCCAGCAGCCCCACGGGGGAGGGCATTCAGTACTTC. This sequence encodes CASSPTGEGIQYF.

The gene calls are TRBV18 and TRBJ2-7; possible D gene TRBD2, 6 bases. Germline CDR1 is KGHSH and CDR2 is LQKENI. V shed 4 bases and J shed 0 bases, with 16 bases lying between them. The CDR3 totals 16 residues. The CDR3 here is CASSLESAGSSYEQYF. As DNA, the CDR3 is TGTGCCAGCTCACTTGAGTCGGCGGGAAGCTCCTACGAGCAGTACTTC. Complete variable domain (other parts from reference TRBV18 and TRBJ2-7): NAGVMQNPRHLVRRRGQEARLRCSPMKGHSHVYWYRQLPEEGLKFMVYLQKENIIDESGMPKERFSAEFPKEGPSILRIQQVVRGDSAAYFCASSLESAGSSYEQYFGPGTRLTVT.

This clone was picked up one time. The rearrangement uses TRBV3-1 (or the pseudogene TRBV3-2) and TRBJ2-3; D is uncertain. CDR3 length: 15 amino acids. The germline gives CDR1 LGHDT, CDR2 YNNKEL (reference sequence). Trimming shortened V by 0 bases and J by 4 bases, and 11 bases separated the two germline ends. As DNA, the CDR3 is TGTGCCAGCAGCCAAGATTCCTTGCGCGCAGATACGCAGTATTTT. Translating gives CASSQDSLRADTQYF.

This clone has only one observation. The J gene is TRBJ2-2, the V gene TRBV19, with D maybe TRBD1 (6 bases). Germline V CDR1 and CDR2: LNHDA, SQIVND (reference sequence). The V and J ends lost 4 bases and 7 bases respectively, with 16 bases between them. This CDR3 region has 15 residues. This CDR3 reads CASSRNYRAVGELFF. CDR3 nucleotide sequence: TGTGCCAGTAGTAGGAACTACAGGGCGGTCGGGGAGCTGTTTTTT.

V is TRBV29-1 and J is TRBJ1-5, with D possibly TRBD1 on 6 matching bases. In germline, CDR1 is SQVTM, CDR2 ANQGSEA. V lost 5 bases, J lost 7 bases, and 12 bases lay in between. CDR3 size: 12 residues. The CDR3 DNA sequence: TGCAGCGTTCAACAGGGAGGGCAGCCCCAGCATTTT. Translation: CSVQQGGQPQHF.

This clone was seen just once. This chain connects TRBV7-2 to TRBJ1-5; 7 bases line up with TRBD1. The CDR3 loop spans 15 amino acids. V shed 5 bases and J 8 bases; nucleotides not matched to a gene: 12. CDR1 SGHTA and CDR2 FQGNSA come from the germline V gene. This CDR3 is CASSPHTGEEEPQHF. The CDR3, as DNA: TGTGCCAGCAGCCCGCACACAGGGGAGGAGGAGCCCCAGCATTTT.

Written as DNA, the CDR3 is TGTGCCAGCAGCCCTCAATCAGGGAGAGGTGGTGAAAAACTGTTTTTT. It yields the protein CASSPQSGRGGEKLFF. The chain has TRBV3-1 (or the pseudogene TRBV3-2) and TRBJ1-4; D is possibly TRBD1 (5 bases). Trimming left V 4 bases short and J 7 bases short, with 19 bases between. The CDR3 is 16 residues long. CDR1 and CDR2 (germline): LGHDT, YNNKEL (reference sequence).

J is TRBJ2-1 and V is TRBV12-3 or TRBV12-4, with D possibly called TRBD1 or TRBD2 (5 bases each). Between the trimmed V and J ends, which lost 6 bases and 2 bases, there was a span of 8 bases. The CDR3 contains 13 residues. CDR3 residues: CASRGVPYNEQFF. The CDR3 DNA sequence: TGTGCCAGCAGGGGGGTTCCCTACAATGAGCAGTTCTTC.

The chain employs TRBV5-1 and TRBJ1-1; no clear D gene. Trimming took off 0 bases at V and 1 base at J, with 13 bases between the two ends. CDR3 length equals 16 residues. The germline gives CDR1 SGHRS, CDR2 YFSETQ. This CDR3 is CASSLAVHLANTEAFF. The DNA for the CDR3 is TGCGCCAGCAGCTTGGCCGTGCATTTAGCGAACACTGAAGCTTTCTTT.

This clone occurred once. The chain has TRBV19 and TRBJ2-7; D ambiguous. CDR3 length equals 14 residues. Trimming removed 1 base from V and 1 base from J, with 8 bases in between. Per germline, CDR1 LNHDA and CDR2 SQIVND (reference sequence). The CDR3 nucleotides are TGTGCCAGTAGTATAGGGCACACATCCTACGAGCAGTACTTC. As protein: CASSIGHTSYEQYF.

V gene TRBV28 combines with J gene TRBJ2-3, with 7 bases identical to TRBD1. The germline V gene has CDR1 MDHEN and CDR2 SYDVKM. The CDR3 sequence is 13 residues long. The V segment lost 5 bases and the J segment 9 bases; nucleotides outside the gene matches: 8. In nucleotides, the CDR3 is TGTGCCAGCAGTCTTCACCAGGGGGAAACGCAGTATTTT. Protein product: CASSLHQGETQYF.